This T cell receptor (beta chain) came from a study of identifying expanded T cells in peripheral blood. A remark on this clone: What it binds is unknown.

CDR1 is SQVTM, CDR2 ANQGSEA, per germline. The CDR3 is 14 amino acids. The V gene end was trimmed by 3 bases and the J gene end by 0 bases; junction bases not matched to a gene: 4. Overall study findings and caveats: Technical replicates showed around 1.2 changed clones; around two weeks roughly 16; four weeks 19.

Data came from immunoSEQ multiplex PCR; TCRdb stores just in-frame clones and leaves some out. Among some 97,000 clones listed, 88% were seen once. This chain joins TRBV29-1 and TRBJ1-1; 7 nucleotides agree with TRBD1. Sequencing was carried out using blood. This receptor was identified in a person aged 18 to 75 in good health. The DNA of the CDR3 is TGCAGCGTTGACAGGGGGTGGGTGAACACTGAAGCTTTCTTT. This sequence encodes CSVDRGWVNTEAFF.